The T cell receptor beta chain under discussion was sequenced for a study of blood T cell repertoires in COVID-19. Overall study context: PBMCs, B-cell-depleted T cells, or T cells provided the cDNA or gDNA that made up the material.

Here immunoSEQ multiplex PCR was the method, and the copy in TCRdb shows in-frame clones only, minus some. The sample yields some 190,000 clones, 70% to 90% seen once. Between the trimmed V and J ends, which lost 0 bases and 5 bases, there was a span of 8 bases. Germline lookup yields CDR1 SGHRS and CDR2 YFSETQ. The CDR3 is 13 residues long. The receptor comes from a woman at least 80 years old with acute or convalescent COVID-19. This chain uses TRBV5-1 with TRBJ2-5; possibly TRBD2 for D (5 bases). Sequencing used peripheral blood. The CDR3 region has the DNA TGCGCCAGCAGCTTGGAGCGCGGGGAGACCCAGTACTTC. Protein sequence: CASSLERGETQYF.